These 17 T cell receptor beta chains share one sample of origin, sequenced in a study of blood T cell repertoires in COVID-19. TCRdb's copy holds only in-frame clones and misses some; the assay was immunoSEQ multiplex PCR. The sample lists fewer than 300,000 clones; around 89% were seen once. The sequenced sample consisted of peripheral blood. These receptors were collected from a woman between 35 and 50 years old who had recovered from COVID-19.

This rearrangement joins TRBV6-5 to TRBJ1-4; tentatively, D is TRBD1 (6 bases). The CDR3 covers 15 residues. CDR1 and CDR2 from the germline V gene are MNHEY and SVGAGI. Trimming took off 6 bases at V and 4 bases at J, with 15 bases between the two ends. The CDR3 DNA reads as TGTGCCAGCAGGGGGGGGCAGGGGCTTAATGAAAAACTGTTTTTT. It codes for CASRGGQGLNEKLFF.

This chain uses TRBV9 with TRBJ2-1; possibly TRBD2 for D (5 bases). The CDR3 has 16 residues. V lost 0 bases and J lost 2, with 12 bases in between. Germline V gene lookup returns CDR1 SGDLS and CDR2 YYNGEE. As DNA, the CDR3 is TGTGCCAGCAGCGTAGGTGCGGGCCGGACCTACAATGAGCAGTTCTTC. It specifies CASSVGAGRTYNEQFF. The complete variable domain, with remaining parts taken from reference TRBV9 and TRBJ2-1, reads DSGVTQTPKHLITATGQRVTLRCSPRSGDLSVYWYQQSLDQGLQFLIQYYNGEERAKGNILERFSAQQFPDLHSELNLSSLELGDSALYFCASSVGAGRTYNEQFFGPGTRLTVL.

J is TRBJ2-3 and V is TRBV5-4; 7 bases map to TRBD1. The CDR3 has 14 amino acids. V dropped 7 bases and J dropped 2; count of bases not matched to a gene: 7. Germline V gives CDR1 SGHNT, CDR2 YYREEE (reference sequence). The CDR3 loop is CASQRDRYTDTQYF. For the CDR3, the DNA is TGTGCCAGCCAACGGGACAGATACACAGATACGCAGTATTTT.

The chain uses TRBV7-2 and TRBJ2-2, with 8 bases fitting TRBD2. The CDR3 runs to 16 residues. V shed 5 bases and J 0 bases; nucleotides not matched to a gene: 5. CDR1 is SGHTA, CDR2 FQGNSA, per germline. The CDR3 bases are TGTGCCAGCAGCCCCCGGGGGGGCCCGAACACCGGGGAGCTGTTTTTT. Residues: CASSPRGGPNTGELFF.

The CDR3 DNA reads as TGTGCCAGCAGTTACTCCGGACAGATCAGCTCCTACGAGCAGTACTTC. Its translation: CASSYSGQISSYEQYF. The rearrangement uses TRBV6-5 and TRBJ2-7; TRBD1 is a possible D gene (6 bases). V lost 0 bases and J lost 0, with 12 bases in between. Per the germline V gene, CDR1 is MNHEY and CDR2 is SVGAGI. This CDR3 is built from 16 residues.

The CDR3 sequence: CASSLGPRGEPAGEQYF. The DNA of the CDR3 is TGTGCCAGCAGCTTAGGCCCCCGGGGGGAGCCCGCGGGAGAGCAGTACTTC. The V call is TRBV7-3, the J call TRBJ2-7; TRBD2 aligns across 7 bases. The CDR3 totals 17 residues. The trim removed 2 bases at V and 7 bases at J, leaving 17 bases unmatched. Germline-derived CDR1 and CDR2 are SGHTA and FQGTGA. The full variable domain, with the rest looked up from reference TRBV7-3 and TRBJ2-7, is GAGVSQTPSNKVTEKGKYVELRCDPISGHTALYWYRQSLGQGPEFLIYFQGTGAADDSGLPNDRFFAVRPEGSVSTLKIQRTERGDSAVYLCASSLGPRGEPAGEQYFGPGTRLTVT.

The V gene is TRBV3-1 (or the pseudogene TRBV3-2), the J gene TRBJ1-1; D unresolved. Between the trimmed V and J ends, which lost 1 base and 5 bases, there was a span of 14 bases. In germline, CDR1 is LGHDT, CDR2 YNNKEL (reference sequence). The CDR3 covers 15 residues. The CDR3 protein is CASSQAGRSGTEAFF. Written as DNA, the CDR3 is TGTGCCAGCAGCCAAGCCGGGCGGAGCGGGACTGAAGCTTTCTTT.

The chain links TRBV6-5 to TRBJ1-1; the D is unclear. The CDR3 extends over 12 amino acids. Trimming shortened V by 4 bases and J by 6 bases, and 9 bases separated the two germline ends. CDR1 and CDR2 from the germline V gene are MNHEY and SVGAGI. This chain's CDR3 is CASSSGGPEAFF. The CDR3 bases are TGTGCCAGCAGTTCGGGAGGACCTGAAGCTTTCTTT.

The chain couples TRBV5-4 to TRBJ2-5; 8 bases fit TRBD2. V trimming: 4 bases; J trimming: 1 base; junction bases outside the gene matches: 3. The CDR3 length is 14 residues. Germline V gene lookup returns CDR1 SGHNT and CDR2 YYREEE (reference sequence). The CDR3 here is CASSLAGPQETQYF. The CDR3 DNA sequence: TGTGCCAGCAGCCTAGCGGGCCCCCAAGAGACCCAGTACTTC.

V usage is TRBV5-4 and J usage is TRBJ2-5; a weak D match, TRBD1 (7 bases). This CDR3 is built from 15 residues. From germline, CDR1 is SGHNT and CDR2 YYREEE (reference sequence). Trimming cost V 0 bases and J 5 bases, with 14 bases left between them. CDR3 sequence (DNA): TGTGCCAGCAGCTTGGGTCCAGGGGGGAGGGAGACCCAGTACTTC. It is translated as CASSLGPGGRETQYF. The variable domain in full, with the rest retrieved from reference TRBV5-4 and TRBJ2-5, is ETGVTQSPTHLIKTRGQQVTLRCSSQSGHNTVSWYQQALGQGPQFIFQYYREEENGRGNFPPRFSGLQFPNYSSELNVNALELDDSALYLCASSLGPGGRETQYFGPGTRLLVL.

V is TRBV28 and J is TRBJ2-7, with D uncertain. Germline-derived CDR1 and CDR2 are MDHEN and SYDVKM. CDR3 length: 13 residues. The V end was cut by 2 bases, the J end by 2 bases, with 7 bases between. As DNA, the CDR3 is TGTGCCAGCAGTTTAGCAGTGCCCTACGAGCAGTACTTC. This encodes CASSLAVPYEQYF.

The gene calls are TRBV2 and TRBJ1-2; weak D call: TRBD1 (5 bases). Trimming stripped 6 bases from V and 4 bases from J, with 15 bases between. Germline CDR1 SNHLY, CDR2 FYNNEI. This CDR3 contains 14 residues. CDR3 nucleotides: TGTGCCAGCAGCCCGGGGGAGGCCCCCTATGGCTACACCTTC. It codes for CASSPGEAPYGYTF.

This sequence joins TRBV18 and TRBJ2-2; 11 nucleotides match TRBD2. From germline, CDR1 is KGHSH and CDR2 LQKENI. The CDR3 has 15 amino acids. Losses at the gene ends were 6 bases for V and 4 bases for J; bases not matched to a gene: 4. The CDR3 DNA sequence: TGTGCCAGCTCCCCCGGGACTAGCGGCACCGGGGAGCTGTTTTTT. Protein product: CASSPGTSGTGELFF.

The genes are TRBV5-1 and TRBJ2-1; TRBD2 matches 12 bases. Trimming at V came to 4 bases and at J to 8 bases, leaving 10 bases not matched to a gene. The CDR3 is made up of 16 amino acids. Germline V gene lookup returns CDR1 SGHRS and CDR2 YFSETQ. Here the CDR3 DNA reads TGCGCCAGCAGCCCCGGACTAGCGGGAAGAGGGGATGAGCAGTTCTTC. Protein product: CASSPGLAGRGDEQFF.

The rearrangement uses TRBV6-2 or TRBV6-3 and TRBJ2-7, with D hard to call. The ends were cut back, 6 bases at V and 0 bases at J, with 6 bases in the middle. The germline V gene encodes CDR1 MNHEY and CDR2 SVGEGT. This CDR3 is built from 12 residues. Written as DNA, the CDR3 is TGTGCCAGCAGCCGGAGCTCCTACGAGCAGTACTTC. It codes for CASSRSSYEQYF.

This clone showed up just once. The chain links TRBV27 to TRBJ2-7; 10 positions match TRBD1. Per germline, CDR1 MNHEY and CDR2 SMNVEV (reference sequence). Unmatched junction bases numbered 4, after V lost 2 bases and J lost 3 bases. The CDR3 loop spans 15 amino acids. DNA for the CDR3: TGTGCCAGCAGTTTACCGGGACAGGGGATCTACGAGCAGTACTTC. This codes for CASSLPGQGIYEQYF.

The chain has TRBV11-2 and TRBJ2-3; unclear D gene. The CDR3 runs to 15 residues. Trimming left V 3 bases short and J 0 bases short, with 10 bases between. The germline V gene has CDR1 SGHAT and CDR2 FQNNGV. The CDR3 nucleotides read TGTGCCAGCAGCTTGAGACTGCCGAGCACAGATACGCAGTATTTT. Encoded protein: CASSLRLPSTDTQYF. The full variable domain, in which reference TRBV11-2 and TRBJ2-3 provide the parts outside the CDR3, is EAGVAQSPRYKIIEKRQSVAFWCNPISGHATLYWYQQILGQGPKLLIQFQNNGVVDDSQLPKDRFSAERLKGVDSTLKIQPAKLEDSAVYLCASSLRLPSTDTQYFGPGTRLTVL.